This TCR beta chain is drawn from a study of T cell responses to AZD1222 COVID-19 vaccine. Clones were read by immunoSEQ multiplex PCR, and TCRdb kept only the in-frame ones, dropping some. Of about 160,000 clones in the sample, roughly 90% were seen once. The CDR3 is 15 amino acids. The V end was cut by 7 bases, the J end by 5 bases, with 20 bases between. Germline V gene data show CDR1 as LNHDA and CDR2 as SQIVND (reference sequence). The TCR comes from an adult who received the AZD1222 COVID-19 vaccine. This specimen was peripheral blood, taken 28 days after the second AZD1222 dose. V gene TRBV19 combines with J gene TRBJ1-2; maybe TRBD1 (6 bases). The CDR3 sequence: CASTSQDSGVYGYTF. The CDR3 DNA reads TGTGCCAGTACCTCTCAGGACTCAGGGGTTTATGGCTACACCTTC.